This T cell receptor beta chain was identified during a study of T-cell memory formation after mild COVID-19. Study information: Among the donors, TCR clusters were largely specific to each donor.

The 5'RACE method, run with constant-segment primers, produced TCR alpha and TCR beta cDNA libraries (carrying sample barcodes and UMIs). One entry per CDR3 protein results from TCRdb running MiXCR on the 5' RACE reads. The sample lists hundreds of thousands of distinct CDR3 sequences; 20% to 25% were seen once. The origin of this receptor is an adult woman who had mild COVID-19 (a few samples of this study predate the infection). Cell type and time point are not known. Sequencing was performed on PBMCs or a T cell subset sorted from them (not recorded which).

The CDR3 bases are TGTGCCAGCAGTATACGACGGAATAATGAGCAGTTCTTC. Encoded protein: CASSIRRNNEQFF. The chain joins TRBV12-3 or TRBV12-4 to TRBJ2-1; D not certain. V was pared by 5 bases and J by 7 bases, with 12 bases between. The CDR3 has 13 residues.